Described below is a single T cell receptor (beta chain) sequence and its context. Its antigen remains unknown. The sample originates from a study of T cell responses to AZD1222 COVID-19 vaccine. Trimming cost V 4 bases and J 4 bases, with 28 bases left between them. The germline V gene encodes CDR1 SGHAT and CDR2 FQNNGV. This CDR3 contains 19 residues. TCRdb's table, derived via immunoSEQ multiplex PCR, lists solely in-frame clones and lacks some. The data hold some 82,000 clones, with 80% to 90% observed a single time. Study-level results: The donor group comprised mostly white British people and more females; the analysis possibly underestimated clonal diversity. Close to half of all spike-specific TCRs reportedly target regions of the variants that are unmutated. Among vaccine-associated CD4 TCRs, coverage spanned spike, with dominance at 160-218 and 743-854.

This sequence was found in an adult in good health. V gene TRBV11-2 combines with J gene TRBJ1-2; possibly TRBD1 for D (6 bases). The input for sequencing was peripheral blood, taken on day 0 of AZD1222 vaccination. The CDR3 DNA is TGTGCCAGCAGCTCCCCTCGGCCGAAGAAGACAGGTTCGGGCTATGGCTACACCTTC. As protein: CASSSPRPKKTGSGYGYTF.